One TCR beta chain is described in this entry. Clones were read by immunoSEQ multiplex PCR, and TCRdb kept only the in-frame ones, dropping some. The data contain approximately 88,000 clones, approximately 91% of them singletons. This entry belongs to a study of T cells in localized non-small cell lung cancer. The V end was cut by 7 bases, the J end by 10 bases, with 12 bases between. The CDR3 contains 11 residues. Germline CDR1 LNHDA, CDR2 SQIVND (reference sequence). The V and J genes are TRBV19 and TRBJ2-3; a weak D match, TRBD2 (6 bases). The receptor's source is a woman aged 35 to 70 with stage II squamous cell lung carcinoma. Sample: PBMCs, taken before any cancer treatment. Here the CDR3 reads CASTPQRAQYF. The CDR3 DNA sequence: TGTGCCAGTACCCCCCAGCGGGCGCAGTATTTT.